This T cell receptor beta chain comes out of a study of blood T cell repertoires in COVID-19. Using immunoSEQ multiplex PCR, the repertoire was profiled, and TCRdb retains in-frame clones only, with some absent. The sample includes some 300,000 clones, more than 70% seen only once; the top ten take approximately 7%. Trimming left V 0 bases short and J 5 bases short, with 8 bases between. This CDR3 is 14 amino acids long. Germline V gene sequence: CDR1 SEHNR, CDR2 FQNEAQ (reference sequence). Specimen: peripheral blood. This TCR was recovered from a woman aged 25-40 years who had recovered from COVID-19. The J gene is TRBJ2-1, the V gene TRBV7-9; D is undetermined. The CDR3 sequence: CASSLASRHNEQFF. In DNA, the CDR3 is TGTGCCAGCAGCTTAGCGAGCAGGCACAATGAGCAGTTCTTC.